A selection of T cell receptor beta chains follows, all from one sample in a study of CD8 T cells in ankylosing spondylitis. A single record per CDR3 protein comes from TCRdb applying MiXCR to the 5' RACE reads. The sample carries approximately 300,000 distinct CDR3 sequences, under 8.5% recorded once. Sequences were obtained from blood, either unsorted or a sorted T cell fraction (not recorded which). Receptor source: a male donor with ankylosing spondylitis. CDR3s include the opening cysteine and the closing phenylalanine or tryptophan. Fields, in order: V gene, CDR3 protein.

V: TRBV25-1; CDR3: CASSEGSASTDTQYF
V: TRBV20-1; CDR3: CSARGDRGEKLFF
V: TRBV12-3/TRBV12-4; CDR3: CASSFARQSSYEQYF
V: TRBV27; CDR3: CASSFRGNNSPLHF
V: TRBV29-1; CDR3: CSVESSGRPYNEQFF
V: TRBV3-1; CDR3: CASSQDRKYGRVWETQYF
V: TRBV20-1; CDR3: CSAGSGGNTEAFF
V: TRBV7-9; CDR3: CASSQDRSYGYTF
V: TRBV2; CDR3: CASSERGDYSNQPQHF
V: TRBV5-1; CDR3: CASSSGGGPGANVLTF
V: TRBV5-5; CDR3: CASSFGTGVSSTGELFF
V: TRBV6-5; CDR3: CASSPLDRGSYEQYF
V: TRBV9; CDR3: CASSLDGRASNQPQHF
V: TRBV6-6; CDR3: CASSPSPGQGGSTDTQYF
V: TRBV20-1; CDR3: CSARGLGTYNEQFF
V: TRBV12-3/TRBV12-4; CDR3: CASRLAPNTGELFF
V: TRBV6-2/TRBV6-3; CDR3: CASSNAGAPGYTF
V: TRBV6-5; CDR3: CASSYSTGTAYNEQFF
V: TRBV27; CDR3: CASSFGLAGVTGELFF
V: TRBV30; CDR3: CASDLGQGIYEQYF
V: TRBV27; CDR3: CASSRRERKGQPQHF
V: TRBV5-1; CDR3: CASRKPAAGDTQYF
V: TRBV2; CDR3: CASSPDSLLNTGELFF
V: TRBV7-6; CDR3: CASSSSAPGGGKNIQYF
V: TRBV18; CDR3: CASSPELQSNYGYTF
V: TRBV25-1; CDR3: CASSPDRGGGQRIQYF
V: TRBV12-3/TRBV12-4; CDR3: CASSLGQAPNYGYTF
V: TRBV2; CDR3: CASRVTATAGELFF
V: TRBV28; CDR3: CASSQRQGKNIQYF
V: TRBV20-1; CDR3: CSAKQGTGVNNEQFF
V: TRBV20-1; CDR3: CSARPDGPLVTEAFF
V: TRBV27; CDR3: CASSGTPSTDTQYF
V: TRBV28; CDR3: CASSSAGHSNQPQHF
V: TRBV20-1; CDR3: CSARNPGQGNTGELFF
V: TRBV2; CDR3: CASTLTTRGLETQYF
V: TRBV27; CDR3: CASSYRDRGLGEQYF
V: TRBV6-1; CDR3: CASSLYPGGGGYEQYF
V: TRBV3-1; CDR3: CASSLTGEVHEQYF
V: TRBV4-2; CDR3: CASSPAGRPNEQFF
V: TRBV6-1; CDR3: CASRRTGGMETQYF
V: TRBV3-1; CDR3: CASSQDPVLAGTLTYEQYF
V: TRBV12-3/TRBV12-4; CDR3: CAGRGSTYEQYF
V: TRBV9; CDR3: CASSVAGGTKSNEQFF
V: TRBV7-2; CDR3: CASSYSGQGWTQYF
V: TRBV4-3; CDR3: CASSQVMTRGSYEQYF
V: TRBV27; CDR3: CASSLSGVEGQPQHF
V: TRBV18; CDR3: CASSKGATEAFF
V: TRBV29-1; CDR3: CSERGLVTDTQYF
V: TRBV15; CDR3: CATSEGIGAYNEQFF
V: TRBV5-1; CDR3: CASSSGLAAGELFF
V: TRBV6-1; CDR3: CASSEAGTGGWQPQHF
V: TRBV29-1; CDR3: CSVGDRGHNEQFF
V: TRBV7-9; CDR3: CASSTGLAQLGEQYF
V: TRBV6-5; CDR3: CASSYGRQLNTEAFF
V: TRBV7-3; CDR3: CASSKQGMNTEAFF